These 30 T cell receptor beta chains share one sample of origin, sequenced in a study of human T cells and chemical hapten exposure (dated by TCRdb to the early 2020s). Libraries were constructed by RACE. TCRdb names NextSeq 500 as the instrument used. The public sequencing data were trimmed at Q25 with fastp and processed into clonotypes with MiXCR by TCRdb, which kept only in-frame beta chains. Rows are combined by CDR3 protein, so each entry shows the most common genes and DNA. This sample holds some 340,000 distinct CDR3 sequences; around 7% were observed only once. The ten most abundant clones make up around 8.4% of the sample. The sample's time point label is to be understood as: patch test 1, 2 weeks after DPC sensitization. The sample's treatment or condition, from its label and the paper: therapeutic diphenylcyclopropenone sensitization with weekly scalp DPC. The material was whole blood, obtained in connection with sensitization to the hapten diphenylcyclopropenone (DPC). Receptors originate from a woman aged 18-29 years with alopecia areata. Some clones in this sample may be carry-over from other donors' samples.

This clonotype has a count of ten or more. V is TRBV7-2 and J is TRBJ1-3; D uncertain. The germline V gene encodes CDR1 SGHTA and CDR2 FQGNSA. V was pared by 3 bases and J by 4 bases, with 19 bases between. The CDR3 consists of 17 residues. The CDR3 sequence is CASSFQWSRTSGNTIYF. The CDR3, as DNA: TGTGCCAGCAGCTTCCAGTGGTCCCGGACGTCAGGAAACACCATATATTTT.

This clonotype was seen repeatedly, ten times or more. The CDR3: CASGGINPEVSGANVLTF. The CDR3, as DNA: TGTGCCAGCGGGGGGATAAACCCCGAAGTCTCTGGGGCCAACGTCCTGACTTTC. J is TRBJ2-6 and V is TRBV6-1; D might be TRBD2 (6 bases). Trimming pared 8 bases from V and 0 bases from J, leaving 20 bases between. Germline CDR1 and CDR2: MNHNS and SASEGT. This CDR3 is 18 amino acids long.

The V call is TRBV2, the J call TRBJ1-2; D possibly corresponds to TRBD1 (5 bases). Germline V gives CDR1 SNHLY, CDR2 FYNNEI. CDR3 length: 15 amino acids. Deletions cut 2 bases from V and 3 bases from J, with 13 bases between. CDR3 sequence: CASSEMGERHYGYTF. DNA for the CDR3: TGTGCCAGCAGTGAAATGGGGGAGAGACACTATGGCTACACCTTC.

This clonotype was observed at least ten times. This chain links TRBV7-9 with TRBJ2-3; no definite D call. The germline CDR1 and CDR2 sequences are SEHNR and FQNEAQ (reference sequence). This CDR3 contains 14 residues. The germline V and J ends were trimmed by 4 bases and 0 bases, with 8 bases remaining between them. The CDR3 loop is CASSSLPSTDTQYF. Here the CDR3 DNA reads TGTGCCAGCAGCTCCCTGCCCAGCACAGATACGCAGTATTTT. The full variable domain, rest sourced from reference TRBV7-9 and TRBJ2-3, is DTGVSQNPRHKITKRGQNVTFRCDPISEHNRLYWYRQTLGQGPEFLTYFQNEAQLEKSRLLSDRFSAERPKGSFSTLEIQRTEQGDSAMYLCASSSLPSTDTQYFGPGTRLTVL.

This clonotype was recorded many times. The J gene is TRBJ2-7, the V gene TRBV6-1; 8 bases are shared with TRBD1. CDR1 and CDR2 from the germline V gene are MNHNS and SASEGT. Trimming cost V 2 bases and J 1 base; bases outside gene matches: 7. The length of the CDR3 is 16 residues. CDR3 nucleotide sequence: TGTGCCAGCAGTGAACAACAGGGGGTAGGGTCCTACGAGCAGTACTTC. Its translation: CASSEQQGVGSYEQYF.

This clonotype was seen only a few times. The chain is built from TRBV5-1 and TRBJ2-1; D uncertain. Deletions cut 0 bases from V and 16 bases from J, with 20 bases between. The CDR3 covers 14 residues. CDR1 and CDR2 (germline): SGHRS, YFSETQ. The CDR3 DNA reads as TGCGCCAGCAGCTTGGAAACTGGGTCTACCGGTTATTTCTTC. Protein: CASSLETGSTGYFF.

There are a few counts of this clonotype. The chain employs TRBV7-2 and TRBJ1-5, with D maybe TRBD1 (6 bases). This CDR3 has 15 amino acids. CDR1 and CDR2 (germline): SGHTA, FQGNSA. V lost 5 bases and J 7 bases, leaving 18 bases between the germline ends. The CDR3 coding sequence is TGTGCCAGCAGCCCAGCCCCTGGACAGAACCAGCCCCAGCATTTT. Its translation: CASSPAPGQNQPQHF.

This clonotype was counted at least ten times. This rearrangement joins TRBV6-5 to TRBJ2-3, with 7 bases that match TRBD2. This CDR3 is 16 amino acids long. Germline V gene lookup returns CDR1 MNHEY and CDR2 SVGAGI. The V and J ends lost 4 bases and 6 bases, in that order; junction bases with no gene match: 13. Written as DNA, the CDR3 is TGTGCCAGCAGTTCCGCCCGGCGGGGGAGTGCGGATACGCAGTATTTT. Protein sequence: CASSSARRGSADTQYF.

This clonotype has more than one count but fewer than ten. The J gene is TRBJ1-1, the V gene TRBV7-9; TRBD1 might be the D (5 bases). Germline CDR1 is SEHNR and CDR2 is FQNEAQ (reference sequence). This CDR3 comprises 14 residues. Deletions cut 5 bases from V and 3 bases from J, with 13 bases between. DNA for the CDR3: TGTGCCAGCAGCGTTATGATGGGGGACACTGAAGCTTTCTTT. Translation gives CASSVMMGDTEAFF.

In its sample, this clonotype was seen a few times. The chain combines TRBV5-8 with TRBJ2-5; D not resolved. The germline V gene has CDR1 SGHTS and CDR2 YDEGEE. The CDR3 extends over 15 amino acids. V was shortened by 0 bases and J by 1 base, with 10 bases between the two germline ends. The CDR3: CASSLESRLQETQYF. In nucleotides, the CDR3 is TGTGCCAGCAGCTTGGAAAGCCGGCTCCAAGAGACCCAGTACTTC. The variable domain in full, with the rest retrieved from reference TRBV5-8 and TRBJ2-5, is EAGVTQSPTHLIKTRGQQATLRCSPISGHTSVYWYQQALGLGLQFLLWYDEGEERNRGNFPPRFSGRQFPNYSSELNVNALELEDSALYLCASSLESRLQETQYFGPGTRLLVL.

Only a few counts were recorded for this clonotype. This chain uses TRBV6-6 with TRBJ1-1, with D uncertain. V lost 4 bases and J lost 1, with 10 bases in between. Germline V gene sequence: CDR1 MNHNY, CDR2 SVGAGI (reference sequence). The CDR3 sequence is 14 residues long. The CDR3 region has the DNA TGTGCCAGCAGTTTCCACTCTTCGAACACTGAAGCTTTCTTT. Translating it yields CASSFHSSNTEAFF.

Of note for this clonotype: A read error is possible here, since a much larger clone lies one base away. The chain joins TRBV5-5 to TRBJ1-4, with no clear D. Trimming shortened V by 4 bases and J by 7 bases, and 11 bases separated the two germline ends. This CDR3 is 13 amino acids long. Germline CDR1 SGHKS, CDR2 YYEKEE (reference sequence). The CDR3 spells CASSVVRPEKLFF. DNA for the CDR3: TGTGCCAGCAGCGTGGTGCGGCCTGAAAAACTGTTTTTT.

This clonotype was counted a few times. The chain recombines TRBV6-6 with TRBJ1-6; D remains unclear. Germline values: CDR1 MNHNY, CDR2 SVGAGI (reference sequence). Trimming took off 2 bases at V and 5 bases at J, with 10 bases between the two ends. The CDR3 totals 15 residues. CDR3 sequence: CASSYPQTDNSPLHF. The CDR3 nucleotides are TGTGCCAGCAGTTACCCCCAGACCGATAATTCACCCCTCCACTTT.

The rearrangement links TRBV7-9 to TRBJ2-3; perhaps TRBD2 as D (7 bases). Trimming removed 5 bases from V and 3 bases from J, with 24 bases in between. Germline V CDR1 and CDR2: SEHNR, FQNEAQ (reference sequence). The CDR3 loop spans 18 amino acids. The CDR3 region is CASSPRGAFQEETDTQYF. As DNA, the CDR3 is TGTGCCAGCAGCCCCCGGGGGGCGTTCCAGGAGGAGACAGATACGCAGTATTTT.

To note about this clonotype: A much larger clone differs from this one at a single base, so this may be a read error. This chain links TRBV7-9 with TRBJ2-5, with D tentatively TRBD2 (5 bases). The CDR3 contains 13 residues. The germline gives CDR1 SEHNR, CDR2 FQNEAQ (reference sequence). The CDR3 is CGSSPRGSETQYF. CDR3 DNA: TGTGGCAGCAGCCCTCGGGGTTCGGAGACCCAGTACTTC.

This clonotype has more than one count but fewer than ten. V and J are TRBV12-3 or TRBV12-4 and TRBJ1-4; 11 bases are a match to TRBD1. V shed 4 bases and J 7 bases; nucleotides not matched to a gene: 5. The length of the CDR3 is 15 residues. The CDR3 reads CASSWTGGFAEKLFF. CDR3 nucleotides: TGTGCCAGCAGTTGGACAGGGGGCTTCGCTGAAAAACTGTTTTTT.

In nucleotides, the CDR3 is TGTGCCAGCAGTCCCTCAGGGGAGCGGTATGGCTACACCTTC. Translating it yields CASSPSGERYGYTF. The gene calls are TRBV28 and TRBJ1-2; D possibly corresponds to TRBD1 (6 bases). Trimming left V 5 bases short and J 5 bases short, with 15 bases between. Germline V gene sequence: CDR1 MDHEN, CDR2 SYDVKM. The CDR3 covers 14 residues.

CDR3 amino acids: CASSIQKGTDTQYF. The DNA for the CDR3 is TGTGCCAGCAGCATTCAGAAGGGCACAGATACGCAGTATTTT. The chain has TRBV7-2 and TRBJ2-3; D uncertain. The CDR3 is made up of 14 amino acids. CDR1 and CDR2 (germline): SGHTA, FQGNSA. The V end was cut by 5 bases, the J end by 1 base, with 10 bases between.

Ten or more counts support this clonotype. The chain is built from TRBV29-1 and TRBJ2-7, with a possible D match to TRBD2 (6 bases). This CDR3 has 11 amino acids. Germline V CDR1 and CDR2: SQVTM, ANQGSEA. V was pared by 5 bases and J by 1 base, with 6 bases between. For the CDR3, the DNA is TGCAGCGTTCGGGAGTCCTACGAGCAGTACTTC. Encoded protein: CSVRESYEQYF.

V gene TRBV28 combines with J gene TRBJ1-5, with a weak D call TRBD1 (5 bases). The CDR3 extends over 15 amino acids. V dropped 1 base and J dropped 3 bases, with 10 bases sitting between them. The germline CDR1 and CDR2 sequences are MDHEN and SYDVKM. The CDR3 sequence: CASSLSGLFNQPQHF. CDR3 sequence (DNA): TGTGCCAGCAGTTTATCGGGGCTATTCAATCAGCCCCAGCATTTT.

This clonotype turned up a few times. The rearrangement uses TRBV5-1 and TRBJ2-5; D is undetermined. The germline V and J ends were trimmed by 0 bases and 4 bases, with 10 bases remaining between them. Germline CDR1 is SGHRS and CDR2 is YFSETQ. CDR3 size: 14 residues. CDR3 sequence reads: CASSLGQPPETQYF. The CDR3 DNA reads as TGCGCCAGCAGCTTGGGTCAGCCCCCAGAGACCCAGTACTTC.

This clonotype was detected many times. The chain carries TRBV28 and TRBJ1-4, with D hard to call. This CDR3 is built from 18 residues. V dropped 2 bases and J dropped 4 bases, with 20 bases sitting between them. The germline CDR1 and CDR2 sequences are MDHEN and SYDVKM. The CDR3 coding sequence is TGTGCCAGCAGTTTAGCAGCACGGGTTCGGGTTAATAATGAAAAACTGTTTTTT. This codes for CASSLAARVRVNNEKLFF.

CDR3 sequence (DNA): TGCGCCAGCAGCTTGGGAGGGGGGGCGATGAACACTGAAGCTTTCTTT. This gives the protein CASSLGGGAMNTEAFF. The chain recombines TRBV5-1 with TRBJ1-1; tentative D call: TRBD1 (6 bases). This CDR3 region has 16 residues. With 0 bases removed from V and 0 bases from J, the gap between germline ends came to 12 bases. The germline CDR1 and CDR2 sequences are SGHRS and YFSETQ.

V usage is TRBV7-8 and J usage is TRBJ2-3, with 9 bases lining up with TRBD1. Losses at the gene ends were 4 bases for V and 3 bases for J; bases not matched to a gene: 8. The CDR3 has 16 amino acids. CDR1 and CDR2 (germline): SGHVS, FQNEAQ. The CDR3 protein is CASSYPDRGGTDTQYF. In DNA form, the CDR3 reads TGTGCCAGCAGCTACCCGGACAGGGGAGGGACAGATACGCAGTATTTT.

The sample holds many counts of this clonotype. V and J are TRBV20-1 and TRBJ2-5, with D possibly being TRBD1 (5 bases). The CDR3 totals 12 residues. CDR1 and CDR2 (germline): DFQATT, SNEGSKA (reference sequence). V dropped 3 bases and J dropped 4 bases, with 9 bases sitting between them. DNA for the CDR3: TGCAGTGCTAGGTTAGGGGTAGAGACCCAGTACTTC. It yields the protein CSARLGVETQYF.

This clonotype was found many times. V usage is TRBV7-9 and J usage is TRBJ2-1, with 8 bases aligning to TRBD2. Trimming took 5 bases from V and 3 from J; bases not matched to a gene: 12. Germline CDR1 reads SEHNR; CDR2 reads FQNEAQ (reference sequence). The CDR3 spans 17 residues. CDR3 bases: TGTGCCAGCAGCCCTCACAGCGGGGGCGCGGACTACAATGAGCAGTTCTTC. It codes for CASSPHSGGADYNEQFF.

This rearrangement joins TRBV7-9 to TRBJ2-2; a weak D match, TRBD2 (6 bases). Trimming left V 5 bases short and J 4 bases short, with 14 bases between. CDR1 is SEHNR and CDR2 is FQNEAQ in the germline V gene (reference sequence). The length of the CDR3 is 15 residues. This chain's CDR3 is CASSLGTPITGELFF. CDR3 nucleotides: TGTGCCAGCAGCCTCGGGACTCCGATCACCGGGGAGCTGTTTTTT.

The chain recombines TRBV6-2 or TRBV6-3 with TRBJ1-1; unclear D gene. Trimming took off 8 bases at V and 1 base at J, with 20 bases between the two ends. Germline CDR1 reads MNHEY; CDR2 reads SVGEGT. This CDR3 comprises 16 residues. This chain's CDR3 is CASRWRWGTENTEAFF. The CDR3 bases are TGTGCCAGCCGCTGGAGATGGGGAACGGAGAACACTGAAGCTTTCTTT.

This clonotype was counted a few times. V is TRBV4-1 and J is TRBJ1-5, with D uncertain. Deletions cut 2 bases from V and 0 bases from J, with 8 bases between. The CDR3 runs to 15 residues. Germline-derived CDR1 and CDR2 are MGHRA and YSYEKL. CDR3 DNA sequence: TGCGCCAGCAGCCAACTAGGGCTTAGCAATCAGCCCCAGCATTTT. Its protein product is CASSQLGLSNQPQHF.

This clonotype has only a few counts. The V call is TRBV9, the J call TRBJ1-5, with unresolved D. V dropped 0 bases and J dropped 2 bases, with 6 bases sitting between them. The CDR3 covers 14 residues. CDR1 is SGDLS and CDR2 is YYNGEE in the germline V gene. The CDR3 loop reads CASSVGTGNQPQHF. Written as DNA, the CDR3 is TGTGCCAGCAGCGTAGGTACCGGCAATCAGCCCCAGCATTTT.